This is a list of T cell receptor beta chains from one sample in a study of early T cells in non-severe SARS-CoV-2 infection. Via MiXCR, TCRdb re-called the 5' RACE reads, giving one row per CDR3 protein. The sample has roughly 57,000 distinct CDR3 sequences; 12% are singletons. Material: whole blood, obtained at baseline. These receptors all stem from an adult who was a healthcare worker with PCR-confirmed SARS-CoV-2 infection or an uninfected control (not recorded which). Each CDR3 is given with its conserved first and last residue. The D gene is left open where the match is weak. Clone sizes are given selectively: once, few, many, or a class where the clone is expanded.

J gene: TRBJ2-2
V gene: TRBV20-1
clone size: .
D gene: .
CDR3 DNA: TGCAGTGCTAGAGCTGGACAGAACACCGGGGAGCTGTTTTTT
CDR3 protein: CSARAGQNTGELFF

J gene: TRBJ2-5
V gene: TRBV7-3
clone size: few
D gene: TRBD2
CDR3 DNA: TGTGCCAGCAGCCCGCTAGCGGGAGGGCCCTCAGAGACCCAGTACTTC
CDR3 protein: CASSPLAGGPSETQYF

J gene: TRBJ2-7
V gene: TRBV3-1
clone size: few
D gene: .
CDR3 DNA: TGTGCCAGCTCCGTGAGCTCCTACGAGCAGTACTTC
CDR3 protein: CASSVSSYEQYF

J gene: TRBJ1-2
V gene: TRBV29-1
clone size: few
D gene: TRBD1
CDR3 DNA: TGCAGCGTGTTCCGGGACAGGCTTAAAGATGGCTACACCTTC
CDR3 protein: CSVFRDRLKDGYTF

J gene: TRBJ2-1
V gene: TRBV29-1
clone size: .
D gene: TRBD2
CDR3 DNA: TGCAGCGTTGAAAGGGGATCTAGCGGGAGCGGAGAGCAGTTCTTC
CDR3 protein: CSVERGSSGSGEQFF

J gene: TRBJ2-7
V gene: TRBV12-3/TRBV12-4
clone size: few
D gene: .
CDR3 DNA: TGTGCCAGCAGTTTAAACTCGCCGGGGGTGCAGTACTTC
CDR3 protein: CASSLNSPGVQYF

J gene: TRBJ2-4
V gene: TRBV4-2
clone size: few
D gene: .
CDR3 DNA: TGTGCCAGCAGCCGCCACTCGAACTCCAGGGAAGCCAAAAACATTCAGTACTTC
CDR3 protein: CASSRHSNSREAKNIQYF

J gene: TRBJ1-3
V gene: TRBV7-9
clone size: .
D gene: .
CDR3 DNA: TGTGCCAGCAGCTTAAAGGGAATGACCGGAAACACCATATATTTT
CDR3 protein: CASSLKGMTGNTIYF

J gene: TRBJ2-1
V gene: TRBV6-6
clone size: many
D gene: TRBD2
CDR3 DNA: TGTGCCAGCAGAACCCTTGGCGGGAGGTTCTACAATGAGCAGTTCTTC
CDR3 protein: CASRTLGGRFYNEQFF

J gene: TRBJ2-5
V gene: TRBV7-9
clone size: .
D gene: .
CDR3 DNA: TGTGCCAGCAGCCAAGGACCCTTGGAGACCCAGTACTTC
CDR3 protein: CASSQGPLETQYF

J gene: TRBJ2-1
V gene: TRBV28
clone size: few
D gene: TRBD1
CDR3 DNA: TGTGCCAGCAGCGCGCCCGGACAGGGGAGGTACAATGAGCAGTTCTTC
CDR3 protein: CASSAPGQGRYNEQFF

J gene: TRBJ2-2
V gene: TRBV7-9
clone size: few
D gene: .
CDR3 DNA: TGTGCCAGCAGCTTAGAAGTGCCCGGGGAGCTGTTTTTT
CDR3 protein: CASSLEVPGELFF

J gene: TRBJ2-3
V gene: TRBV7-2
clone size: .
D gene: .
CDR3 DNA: TGTGTCAGCACGTCCACAGATACGCAGTATTTT
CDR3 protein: CVSTSTDTQYF

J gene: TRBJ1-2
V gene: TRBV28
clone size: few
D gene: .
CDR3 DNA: TGTGCCAGCAGTTTATCGGGGGGTATCTATGGCTACACCTTC
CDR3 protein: CASSLSGGIYGYTF

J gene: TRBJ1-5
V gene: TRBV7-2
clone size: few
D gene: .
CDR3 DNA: TGTGCCAGCAGCACAGGCAATCAGCCCCAGCATTTT
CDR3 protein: CASSTGNQPQHF

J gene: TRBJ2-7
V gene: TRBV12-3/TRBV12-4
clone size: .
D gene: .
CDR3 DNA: TGTGCCAGCAGTTACCGGACAGCGCAAGAGCAGTACTTC
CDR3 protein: CASSYRTAQEQYF

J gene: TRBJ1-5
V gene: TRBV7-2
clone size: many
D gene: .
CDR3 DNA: TGTGCCAGCAGCTTAGGGACTCCTGGAGAGCCCCAGCATTTT
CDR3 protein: CASSLGTPGEPQHF

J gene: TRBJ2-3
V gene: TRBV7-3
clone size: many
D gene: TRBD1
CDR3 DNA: TGTGCCAGCAGCACCACAGGGGGCGTTGGGGATACGCAGTATTTT
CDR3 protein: CASSTTGGVGDTQYF

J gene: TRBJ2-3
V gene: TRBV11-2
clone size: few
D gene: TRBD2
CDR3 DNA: TGTGCCAGCAGCCCTCGACTAGCGGGAGGAAGAGCAGATACGCAGTATTTT
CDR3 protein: CASSPRLAGGRADTQYF

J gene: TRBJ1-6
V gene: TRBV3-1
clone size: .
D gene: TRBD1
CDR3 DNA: TGTGCCAGCAGTATGGACAGGGCGAATTCACCCCTCCACTTT
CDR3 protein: CASSMDRANSPLHF

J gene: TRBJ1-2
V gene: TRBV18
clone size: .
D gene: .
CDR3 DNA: TGTGCCAGCTCACCCACCCAGTGGACGGATGGCTACACCTTC
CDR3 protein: CASSPTQWTDGYTF

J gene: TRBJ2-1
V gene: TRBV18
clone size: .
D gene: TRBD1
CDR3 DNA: TGTGCCAGCTCAACCGGGACAGATACCGAGCAGTTCTTC
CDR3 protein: CASSTGTDTEQFF

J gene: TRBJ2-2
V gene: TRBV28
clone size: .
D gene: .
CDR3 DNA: TGTGCCAGCAGTCGATTCGGGGAGCTGTTTTTT
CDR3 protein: CASSRFGELFF

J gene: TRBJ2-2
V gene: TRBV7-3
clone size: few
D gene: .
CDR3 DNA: TGTGCCAGCAGCCTCCGGGACACAGGCACCGGGGAGCTGTTTTTT
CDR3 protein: CASSLRDTGTGELFF

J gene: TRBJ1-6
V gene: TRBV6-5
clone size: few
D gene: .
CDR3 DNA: TGTGCCAGCAGTTTACTAGGCTCACCCCTCCACTTT
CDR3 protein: CASSLLGSPLHF

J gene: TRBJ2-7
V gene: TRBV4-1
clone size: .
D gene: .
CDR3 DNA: TGCGCCAGCAGCCAAGGACCCTCGACCTCCGAGCAGTACTTC
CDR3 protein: CASSQGPSTSEQYF

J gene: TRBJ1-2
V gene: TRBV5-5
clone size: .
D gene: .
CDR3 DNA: TGTGCCAGCAGCTTGGACAGTTATTATGGCTACACCTTC
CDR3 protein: CASSLDSYYGYTF

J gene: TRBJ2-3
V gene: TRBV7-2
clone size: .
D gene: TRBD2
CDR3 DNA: TGTGCCAGCAGCCCACGACTAGCGGGAGCAGATACGCAGTATTTT
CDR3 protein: CASSPRLAGADTQYF

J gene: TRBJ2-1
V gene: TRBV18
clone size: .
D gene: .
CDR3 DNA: TGTGCCAGCTCACCACCGATAAGGACTACATACTACAATGAGCAGTTCTTC
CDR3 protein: CASSPPIRTTYYNEQFF

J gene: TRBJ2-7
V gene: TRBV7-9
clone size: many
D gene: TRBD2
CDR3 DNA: TGTGCCAGCAGCTTACGGAGCGGGAGCACTTACGAGCAGTACTTC
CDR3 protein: CASSLRSGSTYEQYF

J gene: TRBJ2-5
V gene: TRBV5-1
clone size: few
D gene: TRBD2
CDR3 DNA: TGCGCCAGCAGCTTGGATACGGGAGGGAGGACCGAGACCCAGTACTTC
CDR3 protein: CASSLDTGGRTETQYF

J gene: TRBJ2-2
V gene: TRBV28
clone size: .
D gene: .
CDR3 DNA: TGTGCCAGCAGTTTCAGGGGTCTCAACACCGGGGAGCTGTTTTTT
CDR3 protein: CASSFRGLNTGELFF

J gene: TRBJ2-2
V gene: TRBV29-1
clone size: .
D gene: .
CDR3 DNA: TGCAGCGTTTCACAGAACACCGGGGAGCTGTTTTTT
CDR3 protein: CSVSQNTGELFF

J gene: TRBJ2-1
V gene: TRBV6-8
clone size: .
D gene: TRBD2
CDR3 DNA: TGTGCCAGCAGTAACAAAGGGACTAGGGAGAACAATGAGCAGTTCTTC
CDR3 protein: CASSNKGTRENNEQFF

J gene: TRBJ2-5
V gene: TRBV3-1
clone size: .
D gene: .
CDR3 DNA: TGTGCCAGCAGCCAAAACTACGCCGAGACCCAGTACTTC
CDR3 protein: CASSQNYAETQYF

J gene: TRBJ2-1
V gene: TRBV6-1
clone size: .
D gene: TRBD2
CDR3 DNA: TGTGCCAGCAGTGTGGAGGGAGGGCCTCTTAAGCAGTTCTTC
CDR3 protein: CASSVEGGPLKQFF

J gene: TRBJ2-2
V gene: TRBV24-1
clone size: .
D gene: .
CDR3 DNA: TGTGCCACCAGCAGGACCGGGGAGCTGTTTTTT
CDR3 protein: CATSRTGELFF

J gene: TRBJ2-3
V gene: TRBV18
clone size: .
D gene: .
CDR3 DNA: TGTGCCAGCTCCCCGAACGGCCCGATGGGCACAGATACGCAGTATTTT
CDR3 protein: CASSPNGPMGTDTQYF

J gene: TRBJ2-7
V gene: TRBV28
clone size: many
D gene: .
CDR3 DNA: TGTGCCAGCAGTTTTTCCGGGAAACACTACGAGCAGTACTTC
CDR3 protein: CASSFSGKHYEQYF

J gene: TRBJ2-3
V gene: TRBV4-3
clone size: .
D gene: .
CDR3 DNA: TGCGCCAGCAGCCAAGTTGGCACAGATACGCAGTATTTT
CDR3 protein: CASSQVGTDTQYF

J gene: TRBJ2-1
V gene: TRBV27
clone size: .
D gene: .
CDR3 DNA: TGTGCCAGCGCCACTATGGGGTTCGATGAGCAGTTCTTC
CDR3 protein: CASATMGFDEQFF

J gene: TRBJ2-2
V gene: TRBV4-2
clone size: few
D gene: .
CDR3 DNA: TGTGCCAGCAACTGGGATGGCGGGGAGCTGTTTTTT
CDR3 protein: CASNWDGGELFF

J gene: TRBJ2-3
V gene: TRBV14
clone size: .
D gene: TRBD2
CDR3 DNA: TGTGCCAGCAGCCAAGGAATAGCGGGATCAGATACGCAGTATTTT
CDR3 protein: CASSQGIAGSDTQYF

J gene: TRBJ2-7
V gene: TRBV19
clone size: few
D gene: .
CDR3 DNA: TGTGCCAGTAGTATACGGGGCCAGGTCTACGAGCAGTACTTC
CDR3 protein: CASSIRGQVYEQYF

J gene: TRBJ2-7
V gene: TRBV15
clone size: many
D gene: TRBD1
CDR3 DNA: TGTGCCACCAGGATTCAGAGGTCGGGACAGCTGCAGTACTTC
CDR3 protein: CATRIQRSGQLQYF

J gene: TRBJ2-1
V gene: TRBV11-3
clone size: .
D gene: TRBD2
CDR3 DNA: TGTGCCAGCAGCTCGCCCAGCGGGCTAGCGGGAGGCGGTGAGCAGTTCTTC
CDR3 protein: CASSSPSGLAGGGEQFF

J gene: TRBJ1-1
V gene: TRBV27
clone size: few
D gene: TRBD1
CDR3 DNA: TGTGCCAGCAGGGACAGGGTAAACACTGAAGCTTTCTTT
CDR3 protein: CASRDRVNTEAFF

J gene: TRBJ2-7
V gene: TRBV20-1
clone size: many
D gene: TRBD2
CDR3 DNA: TGCAGTGCTAGAGCCCCCGGACTAGCGGTCTACGAGCAGTACTTC
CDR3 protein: CSARAPGLAVYEQYF

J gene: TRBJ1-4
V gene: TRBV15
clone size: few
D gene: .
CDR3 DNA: TGTGCCACCAGCAGACCGGGACGGAGTAATGAAAAACTGTTTTTT
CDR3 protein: CATSRPGRSNEKLFF

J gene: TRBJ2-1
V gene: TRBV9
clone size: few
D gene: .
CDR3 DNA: TGTGCCAGCAGCGTAGACCTTGGACTACTAAACAATGAGCAGTTCTTC
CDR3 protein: CASSVDLGLLNNEQFF

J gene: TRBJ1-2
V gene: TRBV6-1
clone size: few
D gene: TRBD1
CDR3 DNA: TGTGCCAGCAGTCCCGACAGGGGGGCAAGCTATGGCTACACCTTC
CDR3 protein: CASSPDRGASYGYTF

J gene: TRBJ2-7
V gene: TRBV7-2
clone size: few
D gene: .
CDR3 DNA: TGTGCCAGCAGCTTAGGCCCCTCGAGCCTCGAGCAGTACTTC
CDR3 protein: CASSLGPSSLEQYF

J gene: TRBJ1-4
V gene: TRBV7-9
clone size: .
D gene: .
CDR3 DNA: TGTGCCAGCAGCTTAGGTGACGGGAGGCATGAAAAACTGTTTTTT
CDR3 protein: CASSLGDGRHEKLFF

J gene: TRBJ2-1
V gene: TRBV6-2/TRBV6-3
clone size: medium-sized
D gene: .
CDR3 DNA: TGTGCCAGCAGGCAAGTCGCGCATGGTACCAGTGGCGATGAGCAGTTCTTC
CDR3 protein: CASRQVAHGTSGDEQFF

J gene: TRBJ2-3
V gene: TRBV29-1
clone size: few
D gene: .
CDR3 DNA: TGCAGCGTTGTTTGGGTCCACACAGATACGCAGTATTTT
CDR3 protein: CSVVWVHTDTQYF

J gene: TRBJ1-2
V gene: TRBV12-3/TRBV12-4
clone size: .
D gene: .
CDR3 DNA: TGTGCCAGCAGTTTCGTGGGCTCCAATGGCTACACCTTC
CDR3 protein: CASSFVGSNGYTF

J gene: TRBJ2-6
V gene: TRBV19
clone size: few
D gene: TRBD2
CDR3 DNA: TGTGCCAGTAGCCGGGCTAGCGGACTTCCTGGGGCCAACGTCCTGACTTTC
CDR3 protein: CASSRASGLPGANVLTF